This T cell receptor beta chain was sequenced for a study of cytomegalovirus exposure and HLA in healthy donors. Healthy individuals who donated bone marrow served as the donors. PCR used 60 Vbeta primers and 13 Jbeta primers. Only in-frame clones appear in the TCRdb table, and some are missing; sequencing was by immunoSEQ multiplex PCR. The table lists more than 80,000 clones, approximately 80% of them singletons, with approximately 3.6% in the top ten. Study-wide results and caveats: One variant, a missense change in DCLRE1C, was linked in a later analysis to TCR beta V- and J-gene trimming. The analysis excluded some indistinguishable V segments, including TRBV6-2 and TRBV6-3.

The CDR3 has 14 residues. The germline V gene has CDR1 SGHRS and CDR2 YFSETQ. V lost 4 bases, J lost 5 bases, and 7 bases stayed unmatched. Turning to this clone: Its antigen is undetermined.

The J gene is TRBJ1-1, the V gene TRBV5-1; TRBD1 matches 8 bases. This clonotype was obtained from a man in his sixties in good health and CMV-seronegative. The specimen sequenced was PBMCs. The CDR3: CASSPQGVGTEAFF. DNA of the CDR3: TGCGCCAGCAGCCCACAGGGGGTGGGGACTGAAGCTTTCTTT.